The rows below give T cell receptor beta chains drawn from one sample of a study of human T cells and chemical hapten exposure. TCRdb independently ran MiXCR on the RACE reads; one entry per CDR3 protein. The data show roughly 75,000 distinct CDR3 sequences, about 9.2% seen once. Sequencing was performed on whole blood. The receptors derive from a female donor in good health. Some clones in this sample may be carry-over from other donors' samples. Each CDR3 is given without its conserved first and last residue. Each record gives: J gene, V gene, CDR3 protein.

J: TRBJ2-7
V: TRBV4-1
CDR3: ASSQDRILRLADYEQY

J: TRBJ1-2
V: TRBV4-3
CDR3: ASSPERQNFYGYT

J: TRBJ1-1
V: TRBV29-1
CDR3: SVEVGVSTEAF

J: TRBJ2-3
V: TRBV7-2
CDR3: ASSSQVRGFTDTQY

J: TRBJ1-1
V: TRBV7-9
CDR3: ASSTVAGKVTEAF

J: TRBJ2-3
V: TRBV5-1
CDR3: ASSLPWGGGPQDTQY

J: TRBJ2-7
V: TRBV4-2
CDR3: ASSQPGLSSLR

J: TRBJ2-3
V: TRBV6-1
CDR3: ASSSAGRVTDTQY

J: TRBJ2-6
V: TRBV7-6
CDR3: ASSPYRGSGANVLT

J: TRBJ2-3
V: TRBV29-1
CDR3: SVRGTADSSTDTQY

J: TRBJ1-5
V: TRBV4-1
CDR3: ASSHSQRGTGFKRQPQH

J: TRBJ2-7
V: TRBV20-1
CDR3: SASRAGGYEQY

J: TRBJ2-1
V: TRBV12-3/TRBV12-4
CDR3: ASSLGTGPNEQF

J: TRBJ1-5
V: TRBV15
CDR3: ATSRDRGGQGVDQPQH

J: TRBJ2-3
V: TRBV5-1
CDR3: ASSTQWGTDTQY

J: TRBJ1-1
V: TRBV7-8
CDR3: ASSQDRNTEAF

J: TRBJ1-6
V: TRBV7-2
CDR3: ASSPTGLPPLH

J: TRBJ2-7
V: TRBV7-2
CDR3: ASSSRPLSSYEQY

J: TRBJ1-6
V: TRBV12-3/TRBV12-4
CDR3: ASSLDSNNSPLH

J: TRBJ1-1
V: TRBV29-1
CDR3: SVDDGATEAF

J: TRBJ1-1
V: TRBV6-5
CDR3: ASTQYTEAF

J: TRBJ1-6
V: TRBV6-1
CDR3: ASSDGTINSPLH

J: TRBJ2-2
V: TRBV6-2/TRBV6-3
CDR3: ASSYTQETSYTGELF

J: TRBJ2-5
V: TRBV25-1
CDR3: ASSPDYQETQY

J: TRBJ2-4
V: TRBV3-1
CDR3: ASSTTAKNIQY

J: TRBJ2-5
V: TRBV5-5
CDR3: ASSLEGQQETQY

J: TRBJ2-2
V: TRBV9
CDR3: TSSTRPGLAGPGELF

J: TRBJ2-2
V: TRBV2
CDR3: ASSRITLAGGLTGELF

J: TRBJ2-3
V: TRBV2
CDR3: ASSEKAQGEAQY

J: TRBJ1-1
V: TRBV2
CDR3: ASSSTGVTEAF

J: TRBJ2-3
V: TRBV5-5
CDR3: ASSLEGWGGGTDTQY

J: TRBJ2-7
V: TRBV20-1
CDR3: SARDMTAYEQY

J: TRBJ1-5
V: TRBV29-1
CDR3: SVAGGVNQPQH

J: TRBJ2-7
V: TRBV15
CDR3: ATSRDRDRGNEQY

J: TRBJ2-2
V: TRBV5-1
CDR3: ASSFKGSNTGELF

J: TRBJ2-3
V: TRBV20-1
CDR3: SARRSHAGADTQY

J: TRBJ2-3
V: TRBV5-1
CDR3: ASSSRAAPDTQY

J: TRBJ2-7
V: TRBV6-5
CDR3: ASSQRGGGWNEQY

J: TRBJ2-3
V: TRBV7-2
CDR3: ASSLAGPSTDTQY

J: TRBJ1-5
V: TRBV27
CDR3: ASSPRDSRNQPQH

J: TRBJ2-5
V: TRBV20-1
CDR3: SARKGSGQETQY

J: TRBJ2-3
V: TRBV29-1
CDR3: STIGALSTDTQY

J: TRBJ1-1
V: TRBV29-1
CDR3: SVDRGPGVGTEAF

J: TRBJ2-1
V: TRBV7-6
CDR3: ASSLAEAGVNYNEQF

J: TRBJ1-1
V: TRBV30
CDR3: AWSGAQWNTEAF

J: TRBJ2-3
V: TRBV24-1
CDR3: ATSDGGQGFTDTQY

J: TRBJ2-7
V: TRBV6-5
CDR3: ASSPRVGPASYEQY